Following are 32 T cell receptor beta chains from one sample sequenced in a study of cytomegalovirus exposure and HLA in healthy donors. PCR primers comprised 60 Vbeta and 13 Jbeta primers. Sequenced by immunoSEQ multiplex PCR; TCRdb stores in-frame clones only, minus some. This sample yields about 120,000 clones, of which under 85% are seen a single time; 1.5% to 2% belongs to the top ten. The sequenced sample was PBMCs. These receptors came from a woman aged 18-29 years in good health and CMV-seronegative.

The chain carries TRBV11-2 and TRBJ2-7; 9 bases are shared with TRBD1. The CDR3 has 14 amino acids. Germline trimming cut 5 bases from V and 3 bases from J; bases unmatched to any gene: 5. Per the germline V gene, CDR1 is SGHAT and CDR2 is FQNNGV. The chain's CDR3 is CASSPGQGFYEQYF. Here the CDR3 DNA reads TGTGCCAGCAGCCCGGGACAGGGTTTCTACGAGCAGTACTTC. The variable domain in full, completed from reference TRBV11-2 and TRBJ2-7, reads EAGVAQSPRYKIIEKRQSVAFWCNPISGHATLYWYQQILGQGPKLLIQFQNNGVVDDSQLPKDRFSAERLKGVDSTLKIQPAKLEDSAVYLCASSPGQGFYEQYFGPGTRLTVT.

The chain couples TRBV27 to TRBJ2-7; D is possibly TRBD2 (5 bases). Trimming pared 11 bases from V and 6 bases from J, leaving 17 bases between. CDR1 and CDR2 (germline): MNHEY, SMNVEV (reference sequence). The CDR3 is 12 residues long. The CDR3 DNA is TGTGCCGCAAGAGGGATAGGGAGCGAGCAGTACTTC. Encoded protein: CAARGIGSEQYF.

The chain has TRBV7-9 and TRBJ1-2; D ambiguous. The CDR3 spans 12 residues. V lost 1 base and J lost 7, with 7 bases in between. Germline V gene data show CDR1 as SEHNR and CDR2 as FQNEAQ (reference sequence). The chain's CDR3 is CASSLEPGGYTF. CDR3 coding DNA: TGTGCCAGCAGCTTAGAACCAGGTGGCTACACCTTC.

This clone was recorded once. The V gene is TRBV7-2, the J gene TRBJ1-3, with D hard to call. CDR1 is SGHTA, CDR2 FQGNSA, per germline. Trimming cost V 0 bases and J 4 bases, with 7 bases left between them. The CDR3 contains 14 residues. CDR3 bases: TGTGCCAGCAGCTTAGCTACGGTGGGAAACACCATATATTTT. Translated, it gives CASSLATVGNTIYF.

The chain uses TRBV27 and TRBJ1-1; 10 bases match TRBD1. The V and J ends lost 6 bases and 4 bases, in that order; junction bases with no gene match: 8. Germline lookup yields CDR1 MNHEY and CDR2 SMNVEV (reference sequence). The CDR3 spans 15 residues. This CDR3 reads CASSATGGSTTEAFF. Written as DNA, the CDR3 is TGTGCCAGCAGCGCGACAGGGGGCTCAACCACTGAAGCTTTCTTT.

The chain is built from TRBV4-2 and TRBJ2-2; D remains unclear. The CDR3 length is 15 residues. Trimming took 4 bases from V and 1 from J, leaving 10 bases between them. Germline CDR1 LGHNA, CDR2 YNFKEQ. CDR3 amino acids: CASSPESRNTGELFF. The DNA for the CDR3 is TGTGCCAGCAGCCCCGAGAGTCGGAACACCGGGGAGCTGTTTTTT.

Here the CDR3 DNA reads TGTGCCAGCAGCTTAAGGCGGGGCCAAGAGACCCAGTACTTC. It encodes CASSLRRGQETQYF. The chain has TRBV7-2 and TRBJ2-5, with D possibly matching TRBD2 (6 bases). V was pared by 2 bases and J by 1 base, with 8 bases between. The CDR3 covers 14 residues. The germline gives CDR1 SGHTA, CDR2 FQGNSA. The full variable domain, its missing parts supplied by reference TRBV7-2 and TRBJ2-5, is GAGVSQSPSNKVTEKGKDVELRCDPISGHTALYWYRQSLGQGLEFLIYFQGNSAPDKSGLPSDRFSAERTGGSVSTLTIQRTQQEDSAVYLCASSLRRGQETQYFGPGTRLLVL.

The chain joins TRBV28 to TRBJ1-1; D call uncertain. CDR1 is MDHEN, CDR2 SYDVKM, per germline. This CDR3 is 14 amino acids long. V was clipped by 6 bases and J by 5 bases, with 16 bases between them. The CDR3 sequence is CASRSKRGSTEAFF. The CDR3 coding sequence is TGTGCCAGCAGGAGTAAGCGAGGAAGTACTGAAGCTTTCTTT.

The V and J genes are TRBV30 and TRBJ1-1; D is perhaps TRBD1 (5 bases). V gave up 0 bases and J gave up 7 bases, with 15 bases separating them. The germline V gene encodes CDR1 GTSNPN and CDR2 SVGIG (reference sequence). The length of the CDR3 is 14 residues. The CDR3 spells CAWSVDPIRDEAFF. The CDR3 DNA is TGTGCCTGGAGTGTCGACCCGATCAGGGATGAAGCTTTCTTT.

This clone is a singleton in its sample. This chain joins TRBV4-1 and TRBJ1-6; D is perhaps TRBD1 (6 bases). The V and J ends lost 4 bases and 8 bases respectively, with 30 bases between them. This CDR3 contains 20 residues. Germline lookup yields CDR1 MGHRA and CDR2 YSYEKL. The CDR3 region has the DNA TGCGCCAGCAGCCCAGGGGTCGGGGGGCTCCCAAATAGGAAGGATTCACCCCTCCACTTT. It translates to CASSPGVGGLPNRKDSPLHF.

V usage is TRBV18 and J usage is TRBJ1-2; 7 bases match TRBD1. Trimming took 3 bases from V and 4 from J; bases not matched to a gene: 2. In germline, CDR1 is KGHSH, CDR2 LQKENI. The CDR3 consists of 13 residues. CDR3 nucleotides: TGTGCCAGCTCACCGGGACAGACCTATGGCTACACCTTC. Protein product: CASSPGQTYGYTF.

J is TRBJ1-5 and V is TRBV28; no firm D call. Germline V gene sequence: CDR1 MDHEN, CDR2 SYDVKM. V was shortened by 5 bases and J by 1 base, with 6 bases between the two germline ends. CDR3 length: 13 residues. Here the CDR3 DNA reads TGTGCCAGCAGTCCATTCAGCAATCAGCCCCAGCATTTT. Protein: CASSPFSNQPQHF.

The chain couples TRBV7-2 to TRBJ2-3, with TRBD1 identical over 9 bases. V lost 4 bases and J lost 5; bases outside the gene matches: 16. The V gene's germline CDR1 is SGHTA and CDR2 FQGNSA. The CDR3 runs to 18 residues. The CDR3 sequence: CASSSPRDREGYLDTQYF. The DNA of the CDR3 is TGTGCCAGCAGCTCCCCGCGGGACAGGGAAGGGTATTTAGATACGCAGTATTTT.

The CDR3 region is CATSRDRAFF. The CDR3 coding sequence is TGTGCCACCAGCAGAGATCGAGCTTTCTTT. The chain couples TRBV15 to TRBJ1-1; the D is unclear. The germline V and J ends were trimmed by 0 bases and 10 bases, with 3 bases remaining between them. Germline-derived CDR1 and CDR2 are LNHNV and YYDKDF (reference sequence). The CDR3 consists of 10 residues.

The chain employs TRBV27 and TRBJ2-1, with D uncertain. V lost 2 bases to trimming and J lost 7 bases, with 15 bases between them. There are 15 residues in the CDR3. Germline loops: CDR1 MNHEY, CDR2 SMNVEV (reference sequence). CDR3 nucleotides: TGTGCCAGCAGTTTAGGAGTTTCCCCCCTTAATGAGCAGTTCTTC. This encodes CASSLGVSPLNEQFF.

The rearrangement joins TRBV2 to TRBJ1-4, with D possibly TRBD1 on 6 matching bases. CDR1 SNHLY and CDR2 FYNNEI come from the germline V gene. Trimming left V 8 bases short and J 7 bases short, with 14 bases between. The length of the CDR3 is 13 residues. CDR3 nucleotide sequence: TGTGCCAGCGCCCCGGGGACAACTGAAAAACTGTTTTTT. It specifies CASAPGTTEKLFF. Supplemented by reference TRBV2 and TRBJ1-4, the full variable domain reads EPEVTQTPSHQVTQMGQEVILRCVPISNHLYFYWYRQILGQKVEFLVSFYNNEISEKSEIFDDQFSVERPDGSNFTLKIRSTKLEDSAMYFCASAPGTTEKLFFGSGTQLSVL.

The V gene is TRBV27, the J gene TRBJ2-7, with D maybe TRBD1 (5 bases). The CDR3 runs to 14 residues. The V end lost 3 bases, the J end lost 1 base, and 10 bases lay between the germline ends. The germline V gene has CDR1 MNHEY and CDR2 SMNVEV (reference sequence). The CDR3 loop reads CASSFRVGSYEQYF. The CDR3 coding sequence is TGTGCCAGCAGTTTCAGGGTCGGATCCTACGAGCAGTACTTC.

In its sample, this clone was seen a few times. This rearrangement joins TRBV2 to TRBJ1-5; the D gene is possibly TRBD1 (6 bases). In germline, CDR1 is SNHLY, CDR2 FYNNEI. This CDR3 region has 14 residues. The V end was cut by 4 bases, the J end by 6 bases, with 13 bases between. CDR3 region: CASSVRGAGQPQHF. CDR3 nucleotides: TGTGCCAGCAGTGTACGGGGGGCAGGTCAGCCCCAGCATTTT.

This clone appeared once. This specimen includes other DNA sequences encoding the same CDR3. The chain combines TRBV2 with TRBJ2-2, with 7 nucleotides matching TRBD1. Germline V gives CDR1 SNHLY, CDR2 FYNNEI. The CDR3 extends over 15 amino acids. After removal of 6 bases from V and 0 bases from J, the junction contained 4 bases not matched to a gene. In nucleotides, the CDR3 is TGTGCCAGCAGCCGACAGGGAGCGAACACCGGGGAGCTGTTTTTT. This codes for CASSRQGANTGELFF.

This chain uses TRBV2 with TRBJ2-3; TRBD1 matches 9 bases. Germline CDR1 reads SNHLY; CDR2 reads FYNNEI. V was clipped by 0 bases and J by 2 bases; unmatched bases: 9. The CDR3 contains 18 residues. The chain's CDR3 is CASSEARETGGITDTQYF. CDR3 DNA sequence: TGTGCCAGCAGTGAAGCGCGGGAGACAGGGGGGATCACAGATACGCAGTATTTT.

This sequence joins TRBV15 and TRBJ2-7, with 10 bases lining up with TRBD2. With V trimmed by 3 bases and J by 5 bases, 7 bases remained unmatched. Germline assignment: CDR1 LNHNV and CDR2 YYDKDF (reference sequence). This CDR3 has 15 residues. Here the CDR3 DNA reads TGTGCCACCAGCAGGCCCGGAGGACTAGCGGACGAGCAGTACTTC. Encoded protein: CATSRPGGLADEQYF.

The chain recombines TRBV4-2 with TRBJ1-2; D remains ambiguous. This CDR3 is 15 amino acids long. V was trimmed by 0 bases and J by 3 bases, leaving 11 bases between them. Germline V lookup: CDR1 LGHNA, CDR2 YNFKEQ. CDR3 sequence reads: CASSQDRGQYYGYTF. The CDR3 coding sequence is TGTGCCAGCAGCCAAGATCGAGGGCAGTACTATGGCTACACCTTC.

The chain recombines TRBV7-8 with TRBJ2-3; 10 bases are shared with TRBD2. CDR3 length: 16 amino acids. With V trimmed by 4 bases and J by 4 bases, 8 bases remained unmatched. The germline gives CDR1 SGHVS, CDR2 FQNEAQ. CDR3 amino acids: CASSSLAGDRADTQYF. In DNA form, the CDR3 reads TGTGCCAGCAGCTCGCTAGCGGGGGACCGGGCAGATACGCAGTATTTT. Complete variable domain (other parts from reference TRBV7-8 and TRBJ2-3): GAGVSQSPRYKVAKRGQDVALRCDPISGHVSLFWYQQALGQGPEFLTYFQNEAQLDKSGLPSDRFFAERPEGSVSTLKIQRTQQEDSAVYLCASSSLAGDRADTQYFGPGTRLTVL.

About this clone itself: Other DNA sequences within the sample encode an identical CDR3. The chain recombines TRBV30 with TRBJ1-5; the D is unclear. Germline CDR1 and CDR2: GTSNPN and SVGIG (reference sequence). The ends were cut back, 0 bases at V and 0 bases at J, with 6 bases in the middle. The CDR3 covers 14 residues. The CDR3 DNA follows: TGTGCCTGGAGTGTCTTCAGTAGCAATCAGCCCCAGCATTTT. This sequence encodes CAWSVFSSNQPQHF.

V and J are TRBV29-1 and TRBJ2-3, with 7 bases matching TRBD2. CDR1 and CDR2 from the germline V gene are SQVTM and ANQGSEA. J lost 3 bases, V lost 8 bases, and 11 bases had no gene match. The CDR3 has 14 residues. The CDR3 loop reads CSWGWGGRTDTQYF. The CDR3 DNA sequence: TGCAGCTGGGGTTGGGGGGGAAGGACAGATACGCAGTATTTT.

J is TRBJ1-2 and V is TRBV5-4, with 12 bases matching TRBD1. Trimming took 2 bases from V and 8 from J; bases not matched to a gene: 7. The CDR3 length is 15 residues. Germline V CDR1 and CDR2: SGHNT, YYREEE (reference sequence). In DNA form, the CDR3 reads TGTGCCAGCAGCTTTGGGGACAGGGGGCATCTCGGCTACACCTTC. It is translated as CASSFGDRGHLGYTF.

This clone was found a few times. Other DNA sequences in this specimen translate into the identical CDR3. The V gene is TRBV5-1, the J gene TRBJ1-1; D gene uncertain. V lost 3 bases to trimming and J lost 0 bases, with 9 bases between them. CDR3 length equals 14 residues. Germline CDR1 SGHRS, CDR2 YFSETQ. This chain's CDR3 is CASSSGVMNTEAFF. DNA of the CDR3: TGCGCCAGCAGCTCGGGAGTGATGAACACTGAAGCTTTCTTT.

CDR3 sequence reads: CASSRPGHGAEAFF. CDR3 DNA sequence: TGTGCCAGCAGCCGACCGGGACATGGCGCTGAAGCTTTCTTT. This sequence joins TRBV14 and TRBJ1-1; TRBD1 is a possible D gene (6 bases). The germline V gene encodes CDR1 SGHDN and CDR2 FVKESK. The V end was cut by 4 bases, the J end by 6 bases, with 15 bases between. This CDR3 has 14 residues.

The rearrangement uses TRBV7-2 and TRBJ2-7; D is unclear. V dropped 3 bases and J dropped 3 bases, with 6 bases sitting between them. The germline CDR1 and CDR2 sequences are SGHTA and FQGNSA. This CDR3 has 12 amino acids. The DNA for the CDR3 is TGTGCCAGCAGCTTTCCGTACTACGAGCAGTACTTC. Protein: CASSFPYYEQYF.

At least ten counts were recorded for this clone. V and J are TRBV5-1 and TRBJ1-5, with 8 bases matching TRBD1. Trimming at V came to 4 bases and at J to 0 bases, leaving 3 bases not matched to a gene. The V gene's germline CDR1 is SGHRS and CDR2 YFSETQ. The CDR3 is made up of 15 amino acids. CDR3 sequence (DNA): TGCGCCAGCAGCGCGACAGGGGATAGCAATCAGCCCCAGCATTTT. Protein product: CASSATGDSNQPQHF.

The chain is built from TRBV6-5 and TRBJ1-1; a weak D match, TRBD1 (5 bases). Germline assignment: CDR1 MNHEY and CDR2 SVGAGI. Trimming cost V 1 base and J 6 bases, with 9 bases left between them. The CDR3 length is 13 residues. CDR3 protein: CASSYYQGAEAFF. The DNA for the CDR3 is TGTGCCAGCAGTTACTACCAAGGGGCTGAAGCTTTCTTT.

The sample holds one count of this clone. The chain is built from TRBV5-1 and TRBJ2-2, with TRBD2 matching 7 bases. CDR3 length equals 16 residues. Trimming took 3 bases from V and 5 from J; bases not matched to a gene: 10. Germline CDR1 reads SGHRS; CDR2 reads YFSETQ. CDR3 in DNA: TGCGCCAGCAGCTACGGCGGGGGAGTGAGGACCGGGGAGCTGTTTTTT. Its protein is CASSYGGGVRTGELFF. The variable domain in full, completed from reference TRBV5-1 and TRBJ2-2, reads KAGVTQTPRYLIKTRGQQVTLSCSPISGHRSVSWYQQTPGQGLQFLFEYFSETQRNKGNFPGRFSGRQFSNSRSEMNVSTLELGDSALYLCASSYGGGVRTGELFFGEGSRLTVL.